These 26 T cell receptor beta chains originate from one sample sequenced in a study of blood T cell repertoires in COVID-19. Sequencing was performed with immunoSEQ multiplex PCR; in TCRdb, only in-frame clones are kept and a portion is missing. In the table there are tens of thousands of clones, under 85% of which are singletons. The sequenced material came from peripheral blood. These receptors all come from a woman aged 80 or over with acute or convalescent COVID-19.

The chain has TRBV7-7 and TRBJ1-3; no firm D call. V dropped 5 bases and J dropped 0 bases, with 5 bases sitting between them. This CDR3 comprises 13 residues. Germline CDR1 reads SSHAT; CDR2 reads FNYEAQ (reference sequence). The CDR3 loop reads CASSPNSGNTIYF. The CDR3 nucleotides read TGTGCCAGCAGCCCAAACTCTGGAAACACCATATATTTT.

The V gene is TRBV29-1, the J gene TRBJ2-2; D could derive from TRBD1 or TRBD2 (6 bases each). Trimming stripped 7 bases from V and 6 bases from J, with 12 bases between. CDR3 length equals 12 residues. CDR1 SQVTM and CDR2 ANQGSEA come from the germline V gene. The CDR3 DNA reads as TGCAGCGCGGGGGCAGTCTCCGGGGAGCTGTTTTTT. The encoded protein is CSAGAVSGELFF.

This sequence joins TRBV18 and TRBJ1-1; D is possibly TRBD1 (5 bases). Germline V gene lookup returns CDR1 KGHSH and CDR2 LQKENI. This CDR3 is built from 12 residues. Between the trimmed V and J ends, which lost 6 bases and 8 bases, there was a span of 13 bases. CDR3 nucleotide sequence: TGTGCCAGCTCCGACGGGGGAGAAGAAGCTTTCTTT. Translated, it gives CASSDGGEEAFF. The full variable domain, rest sourced from reference TRBV18 and TRBJ1-1, is NAGVMQNPRHLVRRRGQEARLRCSPMKGHSHVYWYRQLPEEGLKFMVYLQKENIIDESGMPKERFSAEFPKEGPSILRIQQVVRGDSAAYFCASSDGGEEAFFGQGTRLTVV.

This clone was observed a single time. The V and J genes are TRBV7-2 and TRBJ1-2; 7 positions agree with TRBD1. Per the germline V gene, CDR1 is SGHTA and CDR2 is FQGNSA. The junction had 6 bases not matched to a gene; V was cut back by 4 bases and J by 4 bases. This CDR3 has 14 amino acids. The DNA for the CDR3 is TGTGCCAGCAGCTCGGGACAGCAGTTCTATGGCTACACCTTC. Translated: CASSSGQQFYGYTF.

This sequence joins TRBV30 and TRBJ1-2, with 12 bases lining up with TRBD1. The CDR3 has 16 amino acids. In germline, CDR1 is GTSNPN, CDR2 SVGIG (reference sequence). The ends lost 4 bases at V and 4 bases at J; junction bases unmatched: 10. The DNA for the CDR3 is TGTGCCTGGACCCAGAAGGGGACAGGGGGCCGCTATGGCTACACCTTC. Residues: CAWTQKGTGGRYGYTF.

The chain employs TRBV15 and TRBJ2-3; D unclear. Germline CDR1 is LNHNV and CDR2 is YYDKDF (reference sequence). The V end was cut by 1 base, the J end by 1 base, with 9 bases between. This CDR3 contains 15 residues. DNA of the CDR3: TGTGCCACCAGCAGAGTTGGTGGAGGCACAGATACGCAGTATTTT. It codes for CATSRVGGGTDTQYF.

The chain uses TRBV5-1 and TRBJ2-1, with no clear D. Germline CDR1 and CDR2: SGHRS and YFSETQ. The CDR3 is 16 residues long. Trimming took off 2 bases at V and 0 bases at J, with 12 bases between the two ends. The DNA of the CDR3 is TGCGCCAGCAGCTTCGCCGCCGGCGGCTCCTACAATGAGCAGTTCTTC. It encodes CASSFAAGGSYNEQFF.

This rearrangement joins TRBV7-2 to TRBJ2-1; TRBD1 matches at 7 bases. With 5 bases clipped from V and 5 bases from J, the junction kept 9 bases outside the gene matches. CDR3 length: 15 amino acids. The V gene's germline CDR1 is SGHTA and CDR2 FQGNSA. Written as DNA, the CDR3 is TGTGCCAGCAGCACAGACCGGGACAGACACAATGAGCAGTTCTTC. Translating gives CASSTDRDRHNEQFF. Full variable domain (rest looked up from reference TRBV7-2 and TRBJ2-1): GAGVSQSPSNKVTEKGKDVELRCDPISGHTALYWYRQSLGQGLEFLIYFQGNSAPDKSGLPSDRFSAERTGGSVSTLTIQRTQQEDSAVYLCASSTDRDRHNEQFFGPGTRLTVL.

V is TRBV4-1 and J is TRBJ2-3; 8 bases are shared with TRBD2. V was clipped by 1 base and J by 5 bases; unmatched bases: 5. CDR3 length equals 15 residues. Germline values: CDR1 MGHRA, CDR2 YSYEKL. The DNA of the CDR3 is TGCGCCAGCAGCCAAGTCCGGGCGGGAGGAGATACGCAGTATTTT. Encoded protein: CASSQVRAGGDTQYF.

The DNA for the CDR3 is TGCGCCAGCAGCTTGAACGGAGAGAACACTGAAGCTTTCTTT. It codes for CASSLNGENTEAFF. This chain joins TRBV5-1 and TRBJ1-1; D gene unclear. This CDR3 is 14 amino acids long. Trimming stripped 1 base from V and 1 base from J, with 8 bases between. Germline V gene lookup returns CDR1 SGHRS and CDR2 YFSETQ.

The gene calls are TRBV27 and TRBJ2-7; 7 nucleotides align to TRBD1. The V gene's germline CDR1 is MNHEY and CDR2 SMNVEV (reference sequence). The CDR3 length is 16 residues. With 0 bases clipped from V and 2 bases from J, the junction kept 7 bases outside the gene matches. The CDR3 coding sequence is TGTGCCAGCAGTTTATCCGACAGGGTTCTTCCCTACGAGCAGTACTTC. Translating it yields CASSLSDRVLPYEQYF.

The chain is built from TRBV19 and TRBJ1-1; 8 nucleotides agree with TRBD1. With 4 bases clipped from V and 0 bases from J, the junction kept 7 bases outside the gene matches. This CDR3 spans 16 amino acids. Looked up from germline, CDR1 is LNHDA and CDR2 is SQIVND (reference sequence). Written as DNA, the CDR3 is TGTGCCAGTAGTAAAAGGACAGGGACCCTGAACACTGAAGCTTTCTTT. Translated, it gives CASSKRTGTLNTEAFF.

This sequence joins TRBV27 and TRBJ1-5; 7 nucleotides agree with TRBD1. The CDR3 consists of 14 residues. V lost 6 bases, J lost 3 bases, and 5 bases stayed unmatched. Germline CDR1 and CDR2: MNHEY and SMNVEV (reference sequence). CDR3 DNA sequence: TGTGCCAGCAGAGGACAGGCATTCAATCAGCCCCAGCATTTT. Translation: CASRGQAFNQPQHF.

This clone was observed once. The CDR3, as DNA: TGCGCCAGCAGCTTTAACAGGGGCACCTACGAGCAGTACTTC. Protein sequence: CASSFNRGTYEQYF. This chain joins TRBV5-1 and TRBJ2-7, with 7 bases that match TRBD1. Germline trimming cut 2 bases from V and 2 bases from J; bases unmatched to any gene: 4. The CDR3 spans 14 residues. Germline assignment: CDR1 SGHRS and CDR2 YFSETQ.

The chain joins TRBV27 to TRBJ1-1; 8 bases map to TRBD1. The CDR3 covers 18 residues. The V and J ends lost 1 base and 4 bases, in that order; junction bases with no gene match: 14. CDR1 is MNHEY, CDR2 SMNVEV, per germline (reference sequence). The CDR3 bases are TGTGCCAGCAGTTTATTCAGGGGGCCGGTCAGGGCCGGCACTGAAGCTTTCTTT. Protein: CASSLFRGPVRAGTEAFF.

For the CDR3, the DNA is TGTGCCAGCAGTGAGTTTGGCAGGGGTTTAGGAAACACCATATATTTT. Residues: CASSEFGRGLGNTIYF. This rearrangement joins TRBV2 to TRBJ1-3, with D perhaps TRBD1 (6 bases). From germline, CDR1 is SNHLY and CDR2 FYNNEI. V was trimmed by 3 bases and J by 4 bases, leaving 16 bases between them. This CDR3 comprises 16 residues.

The rearrangement links TRBV30 to TRBJ1-1, with D possibly being TRBD1 (5 bases). Germline-derived CDR1 and CDR2 are GTSNPN and SVGIG (reference sequence). The ends were cut back, 2 bases at V and 4 bases at J, with 14 bases in the middle. The CDR3 runs to 14 residues. Here the CDR3 reads CAWSSAGWATEAFF. As DNA, the CDR3 is TGTGCCTGGAGTTCGGCAGGGTGGGCCACTGAAGCTTTCTTT.

In this sample, this clone turned up a few times. This rearrangement joins TRBV5-1 to TRBJ2-2, with 9 bases aligning to TRBD1. In germline, CDR1 is SGHRS, CDR2 YFSETQ. This CDR3 contains 15 residues. V lost 5 bases and J lost 6; bases outside the gene matches: 8. The CDR3 coding sequence is TGCGCCAGCAGATCACCGGGACAGGGAGCCGGGGAGCTGTTTTTT. Protein: CASRSPGQGAGELFF.

This clone has just a few counts. V usage is TRBV19 and J usage is TRBJ2-7; D might be TRBD1 (6 bases). The CDR3 length is 15 residues. Between the trimmed V and J ends, which lost 5 bases and 5 bases, there was a span of 19 bases. CDR1 and CDR2 (germline): LNHDA, SQIVND (reference sequence). The CDR3 bases are TGTGCCAGTAGTGCCACAGGGTTTGCTTCTCACGAGCAGTACTTC. Translation gives CASSATGFASHEQYF.

The rearrangement links TRBV6-5 to TRBJ2-7; no firm D call. This CDR3 region has 15 residues. Trimming removed 0 bases at V and 0 bases at J, with 9 bases between. Germline lookup yields CDR1 MNHEY and CDR2 SVGAGI. The CDR3 protein is CASSYSFVLSYEQYF. In DNA, the CDR3 is TGTGCCAGCAGTTACTCGTTTGTTCTCTCCTACGAGCAGTACTTC.

The chain combines TRBV7-2 with TRBJ1-2; D call uncertain. CDR1 is SGHTA, CDR2 FQGNSA, per germline. The CDR3 is 15 amino acids. V lost 1 base and J lost 0, with 9 bases in between. Here the CDR3 DNA reads TGTGCCAGCAGCTTAGTAGAGGGAGCTAACTATGGCTACACCTTC. Encoded protein: CASSLVEGANYGYTF.

The V and J genes are TRBV3-1 (or the pseudogene TRBV3-2) and TRBJ1-3; D not certain. V gave up 2 bases and J gave up 0 bases, with 5 bases separating them. The CDR3 runs 14 residues. Germline lookup yields CDR1 LGHDT and CDR2 YNNKEL (reference sequence). The CDR3 protein is CASSQSNSGNTIYF. The CDR3 bases are TGTGCCAGCAGCCAAAGCAACTCTGGAAACACCATATATTTT.

This clone was observed a single time. V usage is TRBV29-1 and J usage is TRBJ2-2; 11 nucleotides agree with TRBD2. V was clipped by 3 bases and J by 7 bases; unmatched bases: 7. CDR3 size: 15 residues. Per the germline V gene, CDR1 is SQVTM and CDR2 is ANQGSEA. Written as DNA, the CDR3 is TGCAGCGTTGATTCCCTAGCGGGAGGTTTCGGGGAGCTGTTTTTT. As protein: CSVDSLAGGFGELFF.

The chain combines TRBV3-1 (or the pseudogene TRBV3-2) with TRBJ2-1; 9 nucleotides match TRBD2. The germline V gene has CDR1 LGHDT and CDR2 YNNKEL (reference sequence). The V gene end was trimmed by 8 bases and the J gene end by 4 bases; junction bases not matched to a gene: 6. The CDR3 is 14 residues long. The chain's CDR3 is CASSRTSAYNEQFF. Written as DNA, the CDR3 is TGTGCCAGCTCGAGGACTAGCGCGTACAATGAGCAGTTCTTC.

This chain connects TRBV30 to TRBJ2-1; D not certain. Looked up from germline, CDR1 is GTSNPN and CDR2 is SVGIG (reference sequence). This CDR3 contains 12 residues. V lost 4 bases and J lost 5, with 9 bases in between. The CDR3 region has the DNA TGTGCCTGGAATCGGTATAACAATGAGCAGTTCTTC. This encodes CAWNRYNNEQFF.

The gene calls are TRBV4-3 and TRBJ1-6; D unclear. Germline loops: CDR1 LGHNA, CDR2 YSLEER. V was cut by 1 base and J by 5 bases, with 12 bases left in between. This CDR3 spans 16 amino acids. DNA of the CDR3: TGCGCCAGCAGCCAAGCCCTGGCCCAGGATAATTCACCCCTCCACTTT. Encoded protein: CASSQALAQDNSPLHF.